This T cell receptor beta chain was sequenced for a study of neurological immune-mediated disorders. The time point denotes: longitudinal time-point 2. Maryland, USA blood bank volunteers served as healthy controls. Trimming at V came to 2 bases and at J to 4 bases, leaving 6 bases not matched to a gene. Germline values: CDR1 SGHTA, CDR2 FQGNSA. The length of the CDR3 is 15 residues. By share, this clonotype counts as medium-sized. TCRdb passed the 5' RACE reads through MiXCR, listing each CDR3 protein once. The sample lists about 33,000 distinct CDR3 sequences, more than 10% occurring once. What was sequenced was PBMCs. The TCR was taken from a woman aged 40 to 55 in good health. The rearrangement uses TRBV7-2 and TRBJ1-2, with 8 bases matching TRBD1. Written as DNA, the CDR3 is TGTGCCAGCAGCTTACCGGGACAGGCAGCCTATGGCTACACCTTC. It encodes CASSLPGQAAYGYTF. Full variable domain (remainder filled in from reference TRBV7-2 and TRBJ1-2): GAGVSQSPSNKVTEKGKDVELRCDPISGHTALYWYRQSLGQGLEFLIYFQGNSAPDKSGLPSDRFSAERTGGSVSTLTIQRTQQEDSAVYLCASSLPGQAAYGYTFGSGTRLTVV.